The 20 T cell receptor beta chains listed next were all sequenced from one sample in a study of shared clonotypes between healthy human individuals. This table comes from immunoSEQ multiplex PCR, and its TCRdb copy is limited to in-frame clones, with some not included. The table lists hundreds of thousands of clones, roughly 80% of them singletons. The sample consisted of PBMCs. The receptors here all came from a middle-aged woman in good health. Some clones in this sample may be carry-over from other donors' samples.

In the case of this clone: It may be a read error: a sequence one base away is much more abundant. The same CDR3 can be traced to other DNA sequences in this sample. The chain carries TRBV27 and TRBJ1-5, with TRBD1 matching 8 bases. Germline V gives CDR1 MNHEY, CDR2 SMNVEV (reference sequence). There are 15 residues in the CDR3. The V gene end was trimmed by 2 bases and the J gene end by 6 bases; junction bases not matched to a gene: 6. CDR3 DNA: TGTGCCAGCAGTTTAAGGCAGGGGGCCTTTCAGCCCCAGCATTTT. This encodes CASSLRQGAFQPQHF.

The rearrangement links TRBV7-9 to TRBJ1-1; D may be TRBD1 (5 bases). Per germline, CDR1 SEHNR and CDR2 FQNEAQ (reference sequence). The CDR3 sequence is 16 residues long. Trimming took 4 bases from V and 4 from J, leaving 19 bases between them. The CDR3 loop reads CASSSFVGAVGTEAFF. The CDR3 nucleotides are TGTGCCAGCAGCTCCTTTGTTGGGGCAGTCGGCACTGAAGCTTTCTTT.

V usage is TRBV7-3 and J usage is TRBJ2-6, with unresolved D. The CDR3 sequence is 12 residues long. The V gene's germline CDR1 is SGHTA and CDR2 FQGTGA. The V gene lost 5 bases and the J gene lost 2 bases, with 1 base spanning the gap. CDR3 residues: CASSPGANVLTF. The CDR3 nucleotides read TGTGCCAGCAGCCCTGGGGCCAACGTCCTGACTTTC.

Note on this clone: Given a much more abundant clone one base away, this may be a read error. The chain combines TRBV7-6 with TRBJ2-5; a weak D match, TRBD1 (6 bases). Germline lookup yields CDR1 SGHVS and CDR2 FNYEAQ. V was cut by 8 bases and J by 1 base, with 17 bases left in between. The CDR3 length is 15 residues. CDR3 sequence (DNA): TGTGCCAGCGGCCCAGGGGCGGCTACCCAAGAGACCCAGTACTTC. Translated, it gives CASGPGAATQETQYF.

This clone was recorded a few times. V gene TRBV5-1 combines with J gene TRBJ2-5; D unresolved. Germline CDR1 is SGHRS and CDR2 is YFSETQ. V shed 0 bases and J shed 5 bases, with 11 bases lying between them. There are 14 residues in the CDR3. CDR3 sequence: CASSLGLDVETQYF. The CDR3 coding sequence is TGCGCCAGCAGCTTGGGGCTAGACGTTGAGACCCAGTACTTC.

This clone was seen just once. This chain uses TRBV21-1 with TRBJ2-7; TRBD2 is the table's D call and was not checked against the DNA. TRBV21-1 is noted as a pseudogene. This CDR3 contains 17 residues. CDR3: CASSRLAGGSPPYEQYF. Here the CDR3 DNA reads TGTGCCAGCAGCAGGCTAGCGGGAGGCTCTCCCCCCTACGAGCAGTACTTC.

The chain employs TRBV7-2 and TRBJ1-1; unclear D gene. From germline, CDR1 is SGHTA and CDR2 FQGNSA. V lost 1 base and J 11 bases, leaving 8 bases between the germline ends. The CDR3 runs 11 residues. DNA of the CDR3: TGTGCCAGCAGCTTAGGGGGAAAGGCTTTCTTT. Protein: CASSLGGKAFF.

The chain joins TRBV19 to TRBJ1-2; possible D gene TRBD1, 5 bases. The CDR3 consists of 13 residues. Germline lookup yields CDR1 LNHDA and CDR2 SQIVND (reference sequence). Trimming left V 7 bases short and J 7 bases short, with 16 bases between. The CDR3 DNA reads TGTGCCAGTAATTTAGGGGCCTCGGGTGGCTACACCTTC. Its protein is CASNLGASGGYTF.

This chain links TRBV7-2 with TRBJ2-1, with a weak D call TRBD1 (5 bases). The CDR3 totals 13 residues. Germline CDR1 SGHTA, CDR2 FQGNSA. The V gene lost 3 bases and the J gene lost 6 bases, with 9 bases spanning the gap. The CDR3 sequence: CASSFDSSNEQFF. DNA for the CDR3: TGTGCCAGCAGCTTTGACAGCTCCAATGAGCAGTTCTTC.

Worth noting for this clone: One base separates it from a far larger clone, so it is likely a read error. The rearrangement links TRBV30 to TRBJ2-3, with TRBD2 identical over 7 bases. Germline CDR1 reads GTSNPN; CDR2 reads SVGIG (reference sequence). The CDR3 sequence is 17 residues long. J lost 2 bases, V lost 5 bases, and 16 bases had no gene match. CDR3 residues: CAWGSTGGEIITDTQYF. CDR3 DNA sequence: TGTGCCTGGGGTAGCACGGGAGGAGAGATAATCACAGATACGCAGTATTTT.

The chain carries TRBV5-4 and TRBJ1-1, with TRBD1 matching 7 bases. This CDR3 region has 17 residues. Germline-derived CDR1 and CDR2 are SGHNT and YYREEE (reference sequence). The J segment lost 3 bases and the V segment lost 5 bases, leaving 16 bases of the junction unmatched. CDR3 nucleotide sequence: TGTGCCAGCAGTCCCCCCCCAGATGGACAGGAGGACACTGAAGCTTTCTTT. Translation gives CASSPPPDGQEDTEAFF.

Comment on this clone: A far larger clone is off by one base, so a read error is likely. The J gene is TRBJ1-2, the V gene TRBV30, with 7 bases aligning to TRBD1. This CDR3 spans 16 amino acids. Germline assignment: CDR1 GTSNPN and CDR2 SVGIG (reference sequence). The CDR3 DNA is TGTGCCTGGAGTGTCAACCCACAGGGGACTCACTATGGCAACACCTTC. It yields the protein CAWSVNPQGTHYGNTF. The full variable domain, in which reference TRBV30 and TRBJ1-2 provide the parts outside the CDR3, is SQTIHQWPATLVQPVGSPLSLECTVEGTSNPNLYWYRQAAGRGLQLLFYSVGIGQISSEVPQNLSASRPQDRQFILSSKKLLLSDSGFYLCAWSVNPQGTHYGNTFGSGTRLTVV.

On this clone: This likely stems from a read error, as it lies one base from a far larger clone. The V call is TRBV29-1, the J call TRBJ2-7; 10 nucleotides agree with TRBD1. The CDR3 runs to 11 residues. Germline loops: CDR1 SQVTM, CDR2 ANQGSEA. The CDR3 coding sequence is TGCAGCGTGGACAGGGGGTCCGAGCAGCACTTC. Translating gives CSVDRGSEQHF.

The V and J genes are TRBV28 and TRBJ1-4, with D perhaps matching TRBD1 (6 bases). From germline, CDR1 is MDHEN and CDR2 SYDVKM. CDR3 size: 15 residues. V dropped 4 bases and J dropped 4 bases, with 13 bases sitting between them. For the CDR3, the DNA is TGTGCCAGCAGTTCCCCCCAGGGGAATAATGAAAAACTGTTTTTT. Its protein is CASSSPQGNNEKLFF.

About this clone: A single base is all that separates this from a far larger clone, so a read error is likely. This chain connects TRBV30 to TRBJ1-3; TRBD1 is a possible D gene (5 bases). Germline V gene data show CDR1 as GTSNPN and CDR2 as SVGIG (reference sequence). The CDR3 is 17 amino acids. Deletions cut 0 bases from V and 0 bases from J, with 15 bases between. The CDR3 protein is CAWSVRGRYVSGNTIYF. The CDR3 nucleotides are TGTGCCTGGAGTGTTAGGGGTCGGTATGTCTCTGGAAACACCATATATTTT.

Ten or more counts support this clone. Other DNA sequences within the sample encode an identical CDR3. The chain combines TRBV28 with TRBJ1-6; D is uncertain. The germline V and J ends were trimmed by 6 bases and 4 bases, with 4 bases remaining between them. The CDR3 runs to 12 residues. Germline V CDR1 and CDR2: MDHEN, SYDVKM. For the CDR3, the DNA is TGTGCCAGCAGGGGGTATAATTCACCCCTCCACTTT. The encoded protein is CASRGYNSPLHF.

This sequence joins TRBV18 and TRBJ2-5; TRBD2 matches at 7 bases. Trimming took 3 bases from V and 3 from J; bases not matched to a gene: 1. The CDR3 sequence is 13 residues long. Germline V gives CDR1 KGHSH, CDR2 LQKENI. In DNA form, the CDR3 reads TGTGCCAGCTCACCCGCGGGAGAAGAGACCCAGTACTTC. Translated, it gives CASSPAGEETQYF.

The chain carries TRBV27 and TRBJ2-3; D is possibly TRBD2 (5 bases). V lost 6 bases to trimming and J lost 5 bases, with 15 bases between them. From germline, CDR1 is MNHEY and CDR2 SMNVEV (reference sequence). CDR3 length equals 14 residues. The CDR3 bases are TGTGCCAGCAGGTGGGGAGAAGGGAAAGATACGCAGTATTTT. As protein: CASRWGEGKDTQYF.

This rearrangement joins TRBV7-9 to TRBJ2-1; 10 bases line up with TRBD1. The CDR3 has 14 amino acids. The ends lost 5 bases at V and 7 bases at J; junction bases unmatched: 5. CDR1 is SEHNR, CDR2 FQNEAQ, per germline (reference sequence). Here the CDR3 reads CASSRTGGRNEQFF. The CDR3 nucleotides read TGTGCCAGCAGCCGGACAGGGGGGAGGAATGAGCAGTTCTTC. The complete variable domain, with remaining parts taken from reference TRBV7-9 and TRBJ2-1, reads DTGVSQNPRHKITKRGQNVTFRCDPISEHNRLYWYRQTLGQGPEFLTYFQNEAQLEKSRLLSDRFSAERPKGSFSTLEIQRTEQGDSAMYLCASSRTGGRNEQFFGPGTRLTVL.

The chain recombines TRBV18 with TRBJ1-2, with TRBD1 as a possible D gene (5 bases). The CDR3 contains 15 residues. CDR1 and CDR2 from the germline V gene are KGHSH and LQKENI. Trimming stripped 3 bases from V and 1 base from J, with 12 bases between. The CDR3 coding sequence is TGTGCCAGCTCACCGGAGGGGCTCAGTAACTATGGCTACACCTTC. It encodes CASSPEGLSNYGYTF.